This T cell receptor beta chain was documented in a study of T cell changes during pregnancy in multiple sclerosis. TCRdb keeps only in-frame clones here, not all; method: immunoSEQ multiplex PCR. The sample consists of tens of thousands of clones, 75% to 95% of them appearing once. V lost 3 bases and J lost 0, with 11 bases in between. CDR3 length: 16 amino acids. Germline loops: CDR1 MNHNS, CDR2 SASEGT. This specimen consisted of CD8+ T cells from peripheral blood mononuclear cells, obtained before pregnancy. The receptor comes from a female donor with multiple sclerosis, enrolled in a pregnancy study. The chain couples TRBV6-1 to TRBJ1-4; D may be TRBD1 (6 bases). CDR3 nucleotides: TGTGCCAGCAGTGACTGGACAGCCGCAACTAATGAAAAACTGTTTTTT. Residues: CASSDWTAATNEKLFF.